These 30 T cell receptor beta chains share one sample of origin, sequenced in a study of T-cell memory formation after mild COVID-19. TCRdb recomputed calls from the 5' RACE reads with MiXCR, one row per CDR3 protein. The data show a few hundred thousand distinct CDR3 sequences, 15% to 20% seen once. Sequencing input: PBMCs or a T cell subset sorted from them (not recorded which). All receptors derive from a man aged 18 to 30 who had mild COVID-19 (a few samples of this study predate the infection). Cell type and time point are not known.

The genes are TRBV29-1 and TRBJ2-5, with TRBD1 identical over 9 bases. The CDR3 consists of 14 residues. With V trimmed by 7 bases and J by 1 base, 7 bases remained unmatched. Germline V gives CDR1 SQVTM, CDR2 ANQGSEA. The CDR3 region has the DNA TGCAGCGCCACAGGGGGCCCTTTCCAAGAGACCCAGTACTTC. Translating it yields CSATGGPFQETQYF.

V usage is TRBV9 and J usage is TRBJ2-7; the match to TRBD1 covers 10 bases. V lost 0 bases and J lost 7; bases outside the gene matches: 13. There are 17 residues in the CDR3. Germline values: CDR1 SGDLS, CDR2 YYNGEE. Written as DNA, the CDR3 is TGTGCCAGCAGCGTAGCCGAGGGACGACAGGGGGCGTGGGAGCAGTACGTC. Its translation: CASSVAEGRQGAWEQYV.

This clonotype was recorded a few times. V usage is TRBV4-2 and J usage is TRBJ1-5; D remains unclear. In germline, CDR1 is LGHNA, CDR2 YNFKEQ. V was pared by 1 base and J by 5 bases, with 6 bases between. CDR3 length: 13 residues. This CDR3 is CASSQAEDQPQHF. The DNA of the CDR3 is TGTGCCAGCAGCCAAGCGGAGGATCAGCCCCAGCATTTT.

V usage is TRBV2 and J usage is TRBJ2-5; D is uncertain. This CDR3 is built from 15 residues. Germline assignment: CDR1 SNHLY and CDR2 FYNNEI. Trimming left V 3 bases short and J 5 bases short, with 16 bases between. Written as DNA, the CDR3 is TGTGCCAGCAGTGAGAACGGACCGCTCGGGGAGACCCAGTACTTC. Protein: CASSENGPLGETQYF.

This clonotype was picked up a small number of times. The J gene is TRBJ2-3, the V gene TRBV12-3 or TRBV12-4; a weak D match, TRBD2 (5 bases). Deletions cut 5 bases from V and 1 base from J, with 10 bases between. The CDR3 runs to 14 residues. The CDR3 loop is CASSLLVGTDTQYF. The CDR3 region has the DNA TGTGCCAGCAGTCTACTAGTGGGCACAGATACGCAGTATTTT.

This clonotype was seen a handful of times. The chain combines TRBV5-1 with TRBJ2-5; D remains ambiguous. This CDR3 is 12 amino acids long. The V end lost 4 bases, the J end lost 0 bases, and 4 bases lay between the germline ends. CDR1 SGHRS and CDR2 YFSETQ come from the germline V gene. CDR3 coding DNA: TGCGCCAGCAGCCCAAACCAAGAGACCCAGTACTTC. Amino acids: CASSPNQETQYF.

The rearrangement joins TRBV6-6 to TRBJ2-1; D is perhaps TRBD1 or TRBD2 (7 bases each). CDR1 is MNHNY and CDR2 is SVGAGI in the germline V gene (reference sequence). This CDR3 region has 15 residues. The ends were cut back, 0 bases at V and 7 bases at J, with 13 bases in the middle. CDR3 DNA sequence: TGTGCCAGCAGTTACTCACGACAGGGAGGGAATGAGCAGTTCTTC. Encoded protein: CASSYSRQGGNEQFF.

This clonotype was counted many times. CDR3 bases: TGTGCCAGCAGTTTAGGGACACCGACCCAGTACTTC. This translates into CASSLGTPTQYF. The V gene is TRBV12-3 or TRBV12-4, the J gene TRBJ2-5, with a possible D match to TRBD1 (5 bases). Deletions cut 1 base from V and 7 bases from J, with 7 bases between. This CDR3 comprises 12 residues.

This clonotype has just a few counts. V is TRBV3-1 and J is TRBJ2-5, with 10 bases that match TRBD2. CDR1 is LGHDT, CDR2 YNNKEL, per germline (reference sequence). The CDR3 covers 18 residues. Trimming took 1 base from V and 5 from J; bases not matched to a gene: 13. DNA for the CDR3: TGTGCCAGCAGCCAAGGGTTGTGGACTAGCGGCCCCGGGGAGACCCAGTACTTC. It encodes CASSQGLWTSGPGETQYF.

CDR3 sequence: CAIGTKTKNIQYF. DNA of the CDR3: TGTGCCATCGGTACCAAAACCAAAAACATTCAGTACTTC. The V call is TRBV27, the J call TRBJ2-4, with D uncertain. The CDR3 is 13 residues long. The germline V and J ends were trimmed by 10 bases and 2 bases, with 12 bases remaining between them. The germline V gene encodes CDR1 MNHEY and CDR2 SMNVEV (reference sequence).

This clonotype was observed a handful of times. This chain uses TRBV7-2 with TRBJ2-1; 7 bases are shared with TRBD1. The V gene's germline CDR1 is SGHTA and CDR2 FQGNSA. J lost 7 bases, V lost 5 bases, and 17 bases had no gene match. This CDR3 is built from 17 residues. CDR3 DNA sequence: TGTGCCAGCAGCCGACTACAGGGGTGGTTGTTAGGGAATGAGCAGTTCTTC. This translates into CASSRLQGWLLGNEQFF.

The chain links TRBV7-9 to TRBJ2-5, with 10 positions matching TRBD2. The germline CDR1 and CDR2 sequences are SEHNR and FQNEAQ (reference sequence). This CDR3 is 14 amino acids long. V was pared by 8 bases and J by 3 bases, with 6 bases of the junction left unmatched. In DNA, the CDR3 is TGTGCCAGCCATAGAACTAGCGGGGAAGAGACCCAGTACTTC. Translating gives CASHRTSGEETQYF. Together with reference TRBV7-9 and TRBJ2-5, the CDR3 gives the full variable domain: DTGVSQNPRHKITKRGQNVTFRCDPISEHNRLYWYRQTLGQGPEFLTYFQNEAQLEKSRLLSDRFSAERPKGSFSTLEIQRTEQGDSAMYLCASHRTSGEETQYFGPGTRLLVL.

A few counts support this clonotype. The V gene is TRBV12-3 or TRBV12-4, the J gene TRBJ1-1; 7 positions agree with TRBD1. Trimming cost V 8 bases and J 0 bases; bases outside gene matches: 12. This CDR3 has 16 amino acids. CDR3 amino acids: CASRDSALIMNTEAFF. Here the CDR3 DNA reads TGTGCCAGCCGGGACAGCGCCCTCATTATGAACACTGAAGCTTTCTTT.

This sequence joins TRBV6-2 or TRBV6-3 and TRBJ1-5; the D gene is possibly TRBD1 (5 bases). V was clipped by 6 bases and J by 4 bases, with 7 bases between them. From germline, CDR1 is MNHEY and CDR2 SVGEGT. This CDR3 has 12 residues. The CDR3: CASRDRNQPQHF. CDR3 in DNA: TGTGCCAGCAGAGACAGAAATCAGCCCCAGCATTTT.

The chain combines TRBV7-2 with TRBJ2-1; 9 nucleotides agree with TRBD2. J gave up 3 bases and V 2 bases, and 5 bases lay outside the gene matches. This CDR3 spans 16 amino acids. The germline CDR1 and CDR2 sequences are SGHTA and FQGNSA. The CDR3 loop is CASSLQRGAHYNEQFF. The CDR3 region has the DNA TGTGCCAGCAGCTTACAGCGGGGGGCTCACTACAATGAGCAGTTCTTC.

The chain couples TRBV6-6 to TRBJ2-7; weak D call: TRBD1 (5 bases). This CDR3 contains 15 residues. V gave up 0 bases and J gave up 3 bases, with 12 bases separating them. Germline V gives CDR1 MNHNY, CDR2 SVGAGI (reference sequence). The CDR3 sequence: CASSYSPARDYEQYF. The DNA for the CDR3 is TGTGCCAGCAGTTACTCCCCCGCCAGGGACTACGAGCAGTACTTC.

The rearrangement links TRBV27 to TRBJ1-2, with TRBD1 matching 8 bases. The V gene end was trimmed by 5 bases and the J gene end by 7 bases; junction bases not matched to a gene: 12. The CDR3 spans 15 residues. CDR1 and CDR2 (germline): MNHEY, SMNVEV (reference sequence). This chain's CDR3 is CASSTVQGAPAGYTF. CDR3 DNA sequence: TGTGCCAGCAGTACCGTCCAGGGGGCGCCGGCTGGCTACACCTTC.

The chain combines TRBV5-1 with TRBJ2-3; D call uncertain. The germline V gene encodes CDR1 SGHRS and CDR2 YFSETQ. Deletions cut 2 bases from V and 2 bases from J, with 9 bases between. This CDR3 is built from 14 residues. CDR3 residues: CASSFLADTDTQYF. Here the CDR3 DNA reads TGCGCCAGCAGCTTTCTCGCAGACACAGATACGCAGTATTTT.

The gene calls are TRBV5-1 and TRBJ2-7; D gene ambiguous. Trimming removed 3 bases from V and 4 bases from J, with 14 bases in between. Germline CDR1 and CDR2: SGHRS and YFSETQ. The CDR3 has 14 residues. CDR3 DNA sequence: TGCGCCAGCAGCTCGACCAACGTCCTTTACGAGCAGTACTTC. Amino acid sequence: CASSSTNVLYEQYF.

This chain connects TRBV20-1 to TRBJ1-1; D gene unclear. The CDR3 is made up of 14 amino acids. CDR1 is DFQATT, CDR2 SNEGSKA, per germline (reference sequence). V dropped 5 bases and J dropped 3 bases, with 16 bases sitting between them. CDR3: CSARREGMYTEAFF. The CDR3 DNA sequence: TGCAGTGCTCGTAGGGAGGGAATGTACACTGAAGCTTTCTTT.

This chain links TRBV20-1 with TRBJ2-5; 9 bases map to TRBD1. The CDR3 sequence is 12 residues long. The germline V gene has CDR1 DFQATT and CDR2 SNEGSKA (reference sequence). With V trimmed by 0 bases and J by 9 bases, 2 bases remained unmatched. The CDR3 nucleotides read TGCAGTGCTAGAGAAGGGGACAGGGCCCAGTACTTC. Residues: CSAREGDRAQYF.

The chain carries TRBV3-1 and TRBJ2-5; D assignment may be TRBD1 or TRBD2 (5 bases each). The CDR3 extends over 15 amino acids. V lost 0 bases and J 1 base, leaving 9 bases between the germline ends. The V gene's germline CDR1 is LGHDT and CDR2 YNNKEL (reference sequence). CDR3 residues: CASSQEGTAQETQYF. In DNA, the CDR3 is TGTGCCAGCAGCCAAGAGGGGACGGCCCAAGAGACCCAGTACTTC.

The rearrangement joins TRBV9 to TRBJ1-5; D call uncertain. This CDR3 spans 15 amino acids. The V end lost 0 bases, the J end lost 2 bases, and 9 bases lay between the germline ends. Germline V lookup: CDR1 SGDLS, CDR2 YYNGEE. The CDR3 protein is CASSVDHRRNQPQHF. The CDR3 region has the DNA TGTGCCAGCAGCGTAGATCATAGACGCAATCAGCCCCAGCATTTT.

The chain carries TRBV7-2 and TRBJ2-4; 8 bases line up with TRBD1. The CDR3 has 15 residues. V shed 5 bases, J shed 4 bases, and the junction held 7 bases outside the gene matches. The germline gives CDR1 SGHTA, CDR2 FQGNSA. The CDR3 nucleotides are TGTGCCAGCAGCCTACGACAGGGGACGAAAAACATTCAGTACTTC. Amino acid sequence: CASSLRQGTKNIQYF.

DNA for the CDR3: TGTGCCAGCCTCATCGACAGGGTGAACGAGCAGTACGTC. This translates into CASLIDRVNEQYV. V gene TRBV5-5 combines with J gene TRBJ2-7, with TRBD1 identical over 7 bases. Germline V gene data show CDR1 as SGHKS and CDR2 as YYEKEE (reference sequence). The V segment lost 7 bases and the J segment 5 bases; nucleotides outside the gene matches: 9. The CDR3 loop spans 13 amino acids.

The gene calls are TRBV29-1 and TRBJ2-3; D perhaps matches TRBD1 (6 bases). Germline loops: CDR1 SQVTM, CDR2 ANQGSEA. V was pared by 0 bases and J by 4 bases, with 8 bases between. This CDR3 spans 13 amino acids. In nucleotides, the CDR3 is TGCAGCGTTGAAGAAGCAGGGGCAGATACGCAGTATTTT. Protein sequence: CSVEEAGADTQYF.

This clonotype came up a few times. V is TRBV7-9 and J is TRBJ1-2, with D maybe TRBD1 (5 bases). Germline V lookup: CDR1 SEHNR, CDR2 FQNEAQ (reference sequence). Trimming took off 0 bases at V and 4 bases at J, with 12 bases between the two ends. This CDR3 is built from 15 residues. The CDR3 sequence is CASSLAGPGSYGYTF. The CDR3 nucleotides are TGTGCCAGCAGCTTAGCAGGTCCAGGGTCCTATGGCTACACCTTC.

This clonotype has a handful of counts. V and J are TRBV12-3 or TRBV12-4 and TRBJ2-2; the D is unclear. This CDR3 has 16 amino acids. V was clipped by 1 base and J by 1 base, with 10 bases between them. The CDR3 here is CASSLDSEMNTGELFF. CDR3 nucleotide sequence: TGTGCCAGCAGTTTAGATTCAGAGATGAACACCGGGGAGCTGTTTTTT.

The rearrangement links TRBV3-1 to TRBJ1-1, with a weak D call TRBD1 (5 bases). Germline V gives CDR1 LGHDT, CDR2 YNNKEL (reference sequence). The CDR3 covers 18 residues. V was pared by 0 bases and J by 2 bases, with 19 bases between. CDR3 in DNA: TGTGCCAGCAGCCAAGAGCAAGGAGCCCCGGGGGATAACACTGAAGCTTTCTTT. This encodes CASSQEQGAPGDNTEAFF.

This clonotype has a count of ten or more. This chain joins TRBV4-3 and TRBJ1-2; TRBD1 matches at 8 bases. The V gene end was trimmed by 0 bases and the J gene end by 6 bases; junction bases not matched to a gene: 0. CDR1 and CDR2 from the germline V gene are LGHNA and YSLEER. The CDR3 contains 13 residues. CDR3 nucleotides: TGCGCCAGCAGCCAAGACAGGGGGCATGGCTACACCTTC. Its protein product is CASSQDRGHGYTF.